One sample yielded the 13 T cell receptor beta chains listed below, sequenced in a study of cytomegalovirus exposure and HLA in healthy donors. Both 60 Vbeta primers and 13 Jbeta primers went into the PCR. Clones were sequenced by immunoSEQ multiplex PCR, and TCRdb holds only the in-frame ones, with some missing. The sample contains approximately 140,000 clones, approximately 83% of which appear only once. Sequenced material: PBMCs. These receptors were taken from a man aged 35-49 years in good health and CMV-seropositive.

This chain links TRBV30 with TRBJ2-1, with 9 bases lining up with TRBD1. The CDR3 runs to 14 residues. The V gene end was trimmed by 4 bases and the J gene end by 14 bases; junction bases not matched to a gene: 15. The germline V gene has CDR1 GTSNPN and CDR2 SVGIG (reference sequence). CDR3 in amino acids: CAWKRQGVGGFEFF. DNA of the CDR3: TGTGCCTGGAAAAGACAGGGGGTCGGGGGGTTCGAGTTCTTC.

In nucleotides, the CDR3 is TGCGCCAGCAGCTTGGCCGTCTTCTCCTACGAGCAGTACTTC. The encoded protein is CASSLAVFSYEQYF. The genes are TRBV5-1 and TRBJ2-7; D unresolved. In germline, CDR1 is SGHRS, CDR2 YFSETQ. The CDR3 contains 14 residues. V was clipped by 0 bases and J by 0 bases, with 7 bases between them.

This clone was counted only a few times. The rearrangement uses TRBV2 and TRBJ1-5; no clear D. CDR3 length: 15 amino acids. Germline lookup yields CDR1 SNHLY and CDR2 FYNNEI. Trimming took 7 bases from V and 0 from J, leaving 13 bases between them. CDR3 DNA sequence: TGTGCCAGCAAAAAAGAACTTTATAGCAATCAGCCCCAGCATTTT. Protein product: CASKKELYSNQPQHF.

This clone was found a few times. The gene calls are TRBV6-6 and TRBJ2-7; D gene unclear. V was pared by 5 bases and J by 5 bases, with 10 bases between. The CDR3 totals 12 residues. In germline, CDR1 is MNHNY, CDR2 SVGAGI (reference sequence). The CDR3 here is CASSPPTDEQYF. For the CDR3, the DNA is TGTGCCAGCAGTCCCCCTACTGACGAGCAGTACTTC.

The chain combines TRBV7-8 with TRBJ1-5, with 9 bases identical to TRBD1. Germline loops: CDR1 SGHVS, CDR2 FQNEAQ. The CDR3 is 15 amino acids. Germline trimming cut 4 bases from V and 1 base from J; bases unmatched to any gene: 2. This chain's CDR3 is CASSSQGASNQPQHF. CDR3 nucleotides: TGTGCCAGCAGCTCACAGGGGGCAAGCAATCAGCCCCAGCATTTT.

This sequence joins TRBV19 and TRBJ2-7; 10 bases match TRBD1. The CDR3 length is 14 residues. The V gene end was trimmed by 10 bases and the J gene end by 3 bases; junction bases not matched to a gene: 9. Germline V gene data show CDR1 as LNHDA and CDR2 as SQIVND (reference sequence). The CDR3 sequence is CAIPPGQGIYEQYF. The CDR3 DNA reads TGTGCCATCCCACCGGGACAGGGGATCTACGAGCAGTACTTC.

The rearrangement uses TRBV27 and TRBJ2-1; D might be TRBD2 (6 bases). This CDR3 is 14 amino acids long. The V gene lost 5 bases and the J gene lost 8 bases, with 16 bases spanning the gap. CDR1 MNHEY and CDR2 SMNVEV come from the germline V gene (reference sequence). The CDR3 DNA follows: TGTGCCAGCAGTCCCCGGGACTCCGCAGATGAGCAGTTCTTC. Translated: CASSPRDSADEQFF.

The chain employs TRBV18 and TRBJ1-2; D is ambiguous. The CDR3 extends over 14 amino acids. Between the trimmed V and J ends, which lost 2 bases and 4 bases, there was a span of 11 bases. In germline, CDR1 is KGHSH, CDR2 LQKENI. The CDR3 nucleotides read TGTGCCAGCTCACCATCCCGGGAAAGCTATGGCTACACCTTC. Amino acid sequence: CASSPSRESYGYTF.

This rearrangement joins TRBV10-3 to TRBJ1-3, with a weak D call TRBD1 (5 bases). This CDR3 has 15 amino acids. Germline lookup yields CDR1 ENHRY and CDR2 SYGVKD. V was trimmed by 4 bases and J by 2 bases, leaving 12 bases between them. The CDR3 DNA reads TGTGCCATCAGTGTGCCCAGGGAGGCTGGAAACACCATATATTTT. Protein: CAISVPREAGNTIYF.

The rearrangement joins TRBV4-3 to TRBJ1-1, with a tentative D call TRBD1 (5 bases). The germline V and J ends were trimmed by 4 bases and 1 base, with 13 bases remaining between them. Germline assignment: CDR1 LGHNA and CDR2 YSLEER. The length of the CDR3 is 15 residues. CDR3 in amino acids: CASSRKGTGNTEAFF. The CDR3 DNA reads TGCGCCAGCAGCCGAAAAGGTACAGGGAACACTGAAGCTTTCTTT.

The gene calls are TRBV21-1 and TRBJ1-5. TRBV21-1 counts as a pseudogene. The length of the CDR3 is 15 residues. The CDR3 here is CASSKVSPRAQPQHF. The DNA of the CDR3 is TGTGCCAGCAGCAAAGTCTCCCCGCGGGCTCAGCCCCAGCATTTT.

The rearrangement uses TRBV27 and TRBJ1-2; 8 bases fit TRBD1. Germline CDR1 and CDR2: MNHEY and SMNVEV (reference sequence). Trimming at V came to 3 bases and at J to 3 bases, leaving 3 bases not matched to a gene. The CDR3 extends over 14 amino acids. This chain's CDR3 is CASSLWGQDYGYTF. The CDR3, as DNA: TGTGCCAGCAGTTTGTGGGGACAGGACTATGGCTACACCTTC.

This chain links TRBV12-2 with TRBJ1-4. TRBV12-2 corresponds to a pseudogene. The CDR3 has 18 amino acids. The CDR3 DNA reads TGTGCAAGTCGCTTAGGCGGGCTGGGTGAGTCAACTAATGAAAAACTGTTTTTT. It encodes CASRLGGLGESTNEKLFF.